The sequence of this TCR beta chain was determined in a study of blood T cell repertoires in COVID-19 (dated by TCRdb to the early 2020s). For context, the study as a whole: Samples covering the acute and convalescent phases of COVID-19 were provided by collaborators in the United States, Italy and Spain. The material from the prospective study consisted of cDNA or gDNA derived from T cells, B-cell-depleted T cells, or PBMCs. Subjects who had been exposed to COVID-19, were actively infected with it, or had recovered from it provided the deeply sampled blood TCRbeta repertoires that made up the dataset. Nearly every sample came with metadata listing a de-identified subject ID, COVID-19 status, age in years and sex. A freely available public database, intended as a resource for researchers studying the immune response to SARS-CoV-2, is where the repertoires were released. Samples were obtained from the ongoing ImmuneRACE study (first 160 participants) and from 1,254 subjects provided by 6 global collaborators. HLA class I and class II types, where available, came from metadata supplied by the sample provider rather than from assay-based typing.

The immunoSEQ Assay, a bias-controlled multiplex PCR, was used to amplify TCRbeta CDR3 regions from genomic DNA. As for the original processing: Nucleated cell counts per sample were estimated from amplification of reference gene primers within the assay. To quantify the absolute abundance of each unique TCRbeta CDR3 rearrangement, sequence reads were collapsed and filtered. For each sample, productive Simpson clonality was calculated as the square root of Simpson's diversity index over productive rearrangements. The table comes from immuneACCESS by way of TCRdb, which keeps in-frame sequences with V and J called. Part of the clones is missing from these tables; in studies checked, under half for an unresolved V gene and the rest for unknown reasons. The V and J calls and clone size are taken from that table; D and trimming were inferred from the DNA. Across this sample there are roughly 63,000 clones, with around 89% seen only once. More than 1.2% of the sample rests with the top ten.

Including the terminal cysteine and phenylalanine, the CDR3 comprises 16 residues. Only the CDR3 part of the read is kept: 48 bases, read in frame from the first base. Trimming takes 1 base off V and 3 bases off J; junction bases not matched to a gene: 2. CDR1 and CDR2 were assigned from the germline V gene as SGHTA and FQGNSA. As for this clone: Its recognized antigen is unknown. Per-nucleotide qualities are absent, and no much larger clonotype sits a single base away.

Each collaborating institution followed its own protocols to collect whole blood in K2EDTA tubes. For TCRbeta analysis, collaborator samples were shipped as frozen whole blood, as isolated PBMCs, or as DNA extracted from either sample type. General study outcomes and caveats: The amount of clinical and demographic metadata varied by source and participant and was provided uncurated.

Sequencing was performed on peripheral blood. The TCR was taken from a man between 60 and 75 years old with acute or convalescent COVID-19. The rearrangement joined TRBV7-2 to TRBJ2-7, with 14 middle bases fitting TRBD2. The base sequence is TGTGCCAGCAGCTTAGAGACTAGCGGGAGGGGCTACGAGCAGTACTTC. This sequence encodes CASSLETSGRGYEQYF.